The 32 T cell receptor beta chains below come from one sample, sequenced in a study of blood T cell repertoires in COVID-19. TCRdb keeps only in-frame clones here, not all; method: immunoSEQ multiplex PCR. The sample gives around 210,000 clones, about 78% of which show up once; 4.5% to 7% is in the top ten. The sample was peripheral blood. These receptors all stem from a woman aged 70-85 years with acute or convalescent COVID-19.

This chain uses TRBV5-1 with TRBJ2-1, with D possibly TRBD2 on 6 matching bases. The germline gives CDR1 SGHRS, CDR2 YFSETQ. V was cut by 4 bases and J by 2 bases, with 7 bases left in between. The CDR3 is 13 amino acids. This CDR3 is CASSGGTYNEQFF. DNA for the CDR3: TGCGCCAGCAGCGGGGGGACCTACAATGAGCAGTTCTTC.

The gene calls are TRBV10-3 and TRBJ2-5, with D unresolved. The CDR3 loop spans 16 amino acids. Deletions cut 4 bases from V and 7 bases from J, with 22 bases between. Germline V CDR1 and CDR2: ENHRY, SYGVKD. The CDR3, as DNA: TGTGCCATCAGTGGTGGCCCTGACTCTGATTTGTGGACCCAGTACTTC. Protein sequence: CAISGGPDSDLWTQYF.

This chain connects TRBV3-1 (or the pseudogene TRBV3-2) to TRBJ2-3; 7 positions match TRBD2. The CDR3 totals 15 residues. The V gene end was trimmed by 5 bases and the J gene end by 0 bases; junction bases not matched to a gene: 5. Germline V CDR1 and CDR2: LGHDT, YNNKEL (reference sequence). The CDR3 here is CASSSFSGSTDTQYF. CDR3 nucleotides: TGTGCCAGCAGCAGTTTTAGCGGGAGCACAGATACGCAGTATTTT.

The CDR3 sequence is CASSLVSGFTGELFF. In DNA form, the CDR3 reads TGTGCCAGCAGTTTGGTTAGCGGGTTCACCGGGGAGCTGTTTTTT. V gene TRBV6-5 combines with J gene TRBJ2-2; 7 bases are shared with TRBD2. V trimming: 4 bases; J trimming: 4 bases; junction bases outside the gene matches: 6. The CDR3 contains 15 residues. Germline V gives CDR1 MNHEY, CDR2 SVGAGI.

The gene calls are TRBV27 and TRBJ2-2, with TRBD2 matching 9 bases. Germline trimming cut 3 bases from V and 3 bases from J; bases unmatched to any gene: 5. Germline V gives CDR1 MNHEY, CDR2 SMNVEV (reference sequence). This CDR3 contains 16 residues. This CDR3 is CASSFGTSRYTGELFF. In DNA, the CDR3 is TGTGCCAGCAGTTTTGGGACTAGCCGCTACACCGGGGAGCTGTTTTTT.

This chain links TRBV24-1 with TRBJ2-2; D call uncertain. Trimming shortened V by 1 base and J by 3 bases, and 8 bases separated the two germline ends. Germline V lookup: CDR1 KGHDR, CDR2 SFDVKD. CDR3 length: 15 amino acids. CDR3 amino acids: CATSDFGGDTGELFF. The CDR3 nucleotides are TGTGCCACCAGTGATTTTGGCGGAGACACCGGGGAGCTGTTTTTT.

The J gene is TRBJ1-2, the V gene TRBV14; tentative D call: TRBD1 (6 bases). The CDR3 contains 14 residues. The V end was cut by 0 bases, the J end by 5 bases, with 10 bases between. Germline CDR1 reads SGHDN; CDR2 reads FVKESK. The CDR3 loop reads CASSQDYRVYGYTF. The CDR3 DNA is TGTGCCAGCAGCCAAGATTACAGGGTTTATGGCTACACCTTC. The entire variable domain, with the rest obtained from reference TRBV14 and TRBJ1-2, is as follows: EAGVTQFPSHSVIEKGQTVTLRCDPISGHDNLYWYRRVMGKEIKFLLHFVKESKQDESGMPNNRFLAERTGGTYSTLKVQPAELEDSGVYFCASSQDYRVYGYTFGSGTRLTVV.

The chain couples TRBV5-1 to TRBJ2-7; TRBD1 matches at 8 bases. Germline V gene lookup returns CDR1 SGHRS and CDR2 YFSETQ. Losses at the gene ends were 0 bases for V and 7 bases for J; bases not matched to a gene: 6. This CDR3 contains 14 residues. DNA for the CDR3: TGCGCCAGCAGCTTGGTTGGACAGGGATGGGAGCAGTACTTC. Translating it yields CASSLVGQGWEQYF.

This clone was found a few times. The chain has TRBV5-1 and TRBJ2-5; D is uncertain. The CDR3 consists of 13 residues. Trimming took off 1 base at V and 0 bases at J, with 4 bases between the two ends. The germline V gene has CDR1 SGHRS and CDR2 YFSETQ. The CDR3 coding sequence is TGCGCCAGCAGCTTGAGCCACCAAGAGACCCAGTACTTC. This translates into CASSLSHQETQYF.

CDR3 nucleotides: TGTGCCACCAGCATGCAGGGGGCTGGAAACACCATATATTTT. Protein product: CATSMQGAGNTIYF. The rearrangement links TRBV15 to TRBJ1-3; 7 bases fit TRBD1. The CDR3 runs to 14 residues. Germline CDR1 is LNHNV and CDR2 is YYDKDF (reference sequence). V was pared by 4 bases and J by 2 bases, with 2 bases of the junction left unmatched.

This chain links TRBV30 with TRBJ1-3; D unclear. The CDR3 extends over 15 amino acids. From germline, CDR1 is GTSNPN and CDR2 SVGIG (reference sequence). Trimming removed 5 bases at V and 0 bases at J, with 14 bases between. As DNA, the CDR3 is TGTGCCTGGGTTCGCGGAGGGTCCTCTGGAAACACCATATATTTT. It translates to CAWVRGGSSGNTIYF. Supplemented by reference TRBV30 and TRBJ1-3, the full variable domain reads SQTIHQWPATLVQPVGSPLSLECTVEGTSNPNLYWYRQAAGRGLQLLFYSVGIGQISSEVPQNLSASRPQDRQFILSSKKLLLSDSGFYLCAWVRGGSSGNTIYFGEGSWLTVV.

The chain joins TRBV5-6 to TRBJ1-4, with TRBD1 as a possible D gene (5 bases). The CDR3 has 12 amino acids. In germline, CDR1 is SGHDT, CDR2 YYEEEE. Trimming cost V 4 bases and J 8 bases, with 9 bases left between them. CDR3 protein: CASSNRGEKLFF. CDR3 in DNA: TGTGCCAGCAGCAATCGGGGGGAAAAACTGTTTTTT.

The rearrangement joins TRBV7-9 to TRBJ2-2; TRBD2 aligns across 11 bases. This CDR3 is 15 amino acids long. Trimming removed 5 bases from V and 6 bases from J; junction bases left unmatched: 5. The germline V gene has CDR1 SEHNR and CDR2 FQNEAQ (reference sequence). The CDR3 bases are TGTGCCAGCAGCCCAACGGGACTAGCGGCCGGGGAGCTGTTTTTT. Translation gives CASSPTGLAAGELFF.

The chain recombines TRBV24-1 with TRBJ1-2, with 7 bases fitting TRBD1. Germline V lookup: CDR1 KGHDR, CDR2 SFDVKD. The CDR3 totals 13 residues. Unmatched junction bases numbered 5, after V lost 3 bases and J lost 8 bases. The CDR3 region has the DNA TGTGCCACCAGTGATGACAGGGTCCAAGGCTACACCTTC. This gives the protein CATSDDRVQGYTF.

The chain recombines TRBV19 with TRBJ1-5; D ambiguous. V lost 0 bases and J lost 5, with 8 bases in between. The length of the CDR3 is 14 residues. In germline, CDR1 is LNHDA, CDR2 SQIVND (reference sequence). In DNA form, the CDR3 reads TGTGCCAGTAGTATAGACAGGTCTTATCAGCCCCAGCATTTT. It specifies CASSIDRSYQPQHF.

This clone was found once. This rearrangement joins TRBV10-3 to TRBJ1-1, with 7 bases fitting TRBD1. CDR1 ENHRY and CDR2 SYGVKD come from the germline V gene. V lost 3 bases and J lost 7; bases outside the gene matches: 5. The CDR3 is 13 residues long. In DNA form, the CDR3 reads TGTGCCATCAGTGACGGACAGGTAAATGAAGCTTTCTTT. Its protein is CAISDGQVNEAFF.

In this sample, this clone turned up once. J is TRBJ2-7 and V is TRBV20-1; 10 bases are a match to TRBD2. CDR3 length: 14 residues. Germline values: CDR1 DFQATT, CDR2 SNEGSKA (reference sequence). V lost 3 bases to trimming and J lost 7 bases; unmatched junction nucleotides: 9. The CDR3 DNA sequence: TGCAGTGCTAGTAGGCTAGCGGGAGTGGGGGAGCAGTACTTC. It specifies CSASRLAGVGEQYF.

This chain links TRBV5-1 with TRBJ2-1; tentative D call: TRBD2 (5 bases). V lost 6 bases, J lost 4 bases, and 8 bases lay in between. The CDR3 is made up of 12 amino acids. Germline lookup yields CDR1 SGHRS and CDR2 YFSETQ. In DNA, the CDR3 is TGCGCCAGCAACGCGGGTTACAATGAGCAGTTCTTC. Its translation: CASNAGYNEQFF.

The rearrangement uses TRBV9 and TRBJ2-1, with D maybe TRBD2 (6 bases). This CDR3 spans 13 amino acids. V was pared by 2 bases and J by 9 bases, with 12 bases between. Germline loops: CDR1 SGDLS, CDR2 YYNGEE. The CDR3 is CASSVGGGSEQFF. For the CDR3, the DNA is TGTGCCAGCAGCGTGGGGGGAGGCTCTGAGCAGTTCTTC.

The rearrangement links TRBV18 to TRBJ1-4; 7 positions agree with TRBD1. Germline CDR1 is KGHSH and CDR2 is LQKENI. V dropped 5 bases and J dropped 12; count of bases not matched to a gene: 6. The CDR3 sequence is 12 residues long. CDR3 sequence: CASSETGIELFF. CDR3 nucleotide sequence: TGTGCCAGCTCAGAGACAGGGATCGAACTGTTTTTT.

This chain's CDR3 is CASSLSGGYQPQHF. In nucleotides, the CDR3 is TGCGCCAGCAGCTTATCCGGGGGGTATCAGCCCCAGCATTTT. The chain has TRBV5-1 and TRBJ1-5; D perhaps matches TRBD1 (5 bases). V dropped 2 bases and J dropped 5 bases, with 11 bases sitting between them. This CDR3 has 14 residues. Germline V gene sequence: CDR1 SGHRS, CDR2 YFSETQ.

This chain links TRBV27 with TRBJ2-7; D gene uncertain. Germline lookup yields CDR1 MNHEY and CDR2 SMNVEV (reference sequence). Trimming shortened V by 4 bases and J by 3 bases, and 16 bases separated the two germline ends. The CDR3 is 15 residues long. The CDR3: CASSSRPLPFYEQYF. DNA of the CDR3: TGTGCCAGCAGTTCCCGTCCCCTCCCTTTCTACGAGCAGTACTTC.

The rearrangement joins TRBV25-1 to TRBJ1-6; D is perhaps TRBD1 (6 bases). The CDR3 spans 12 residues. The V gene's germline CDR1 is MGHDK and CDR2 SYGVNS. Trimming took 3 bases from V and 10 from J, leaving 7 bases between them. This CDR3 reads CASSDGQSPLHF. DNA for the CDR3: TGTGCCAGCAGTGACGGACAGTCACCCCTCCACTTT.

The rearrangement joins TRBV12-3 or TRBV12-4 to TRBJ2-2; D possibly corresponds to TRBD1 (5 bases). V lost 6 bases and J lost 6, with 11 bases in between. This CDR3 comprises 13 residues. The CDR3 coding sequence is TGTGCCAGCAGCCCTGGGGCAGCCGGGGAGCTGTTTTTT. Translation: CASSPGAAGELFF.

As DNA, the CDR3 is TGTGCCAGCAGCCCTCAGGGGGCTCTCACAGATACGCAGTATTTT. As protein: CASSPQGALTDTQYF. V usage is TRBV7-3 and J usage is TRBJ2-3, with 8 bases fitting TRBD1. CDR1 is SGHTA and CDR2 is FQGTGA in the germline V gene. The V segment lost 5 bases and the J segment 2 bases; nucleotides outside the gene matches: 6. This CDR3 contains 15 residues.

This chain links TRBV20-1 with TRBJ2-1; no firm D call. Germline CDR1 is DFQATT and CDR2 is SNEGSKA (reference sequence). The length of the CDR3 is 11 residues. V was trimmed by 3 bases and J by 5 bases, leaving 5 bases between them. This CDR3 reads CSASWHNEQFF. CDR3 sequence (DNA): TGCAGTGCTAGTTGGCACAATGAGCAGTTCTTC.

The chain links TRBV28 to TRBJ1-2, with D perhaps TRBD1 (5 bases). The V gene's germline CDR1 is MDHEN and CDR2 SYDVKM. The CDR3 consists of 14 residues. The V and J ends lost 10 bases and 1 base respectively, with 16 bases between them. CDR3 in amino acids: CATISSTDNYGYTF. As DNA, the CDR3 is TGTGCCACAATATCGTCGACAGATAACTATGGCTACACCTTC.

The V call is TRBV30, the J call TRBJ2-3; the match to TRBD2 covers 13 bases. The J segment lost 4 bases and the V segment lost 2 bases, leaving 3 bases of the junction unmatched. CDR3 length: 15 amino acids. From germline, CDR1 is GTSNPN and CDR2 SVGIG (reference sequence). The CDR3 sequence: CAWSWTSGSADTQYF. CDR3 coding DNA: TGTGCCTGGAGTTGGACTAGCGGGAGTGCAGATACGCAGTATTTT.

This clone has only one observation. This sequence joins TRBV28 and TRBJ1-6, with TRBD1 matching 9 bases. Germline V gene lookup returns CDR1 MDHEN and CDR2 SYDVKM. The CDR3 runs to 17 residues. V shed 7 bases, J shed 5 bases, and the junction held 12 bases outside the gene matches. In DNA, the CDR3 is TGTGCCAGCACCGAGACTAGACAGGGGGTTCATAATTCACCCCTCCACTTT. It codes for CASTETRQGVHNSPLHF.

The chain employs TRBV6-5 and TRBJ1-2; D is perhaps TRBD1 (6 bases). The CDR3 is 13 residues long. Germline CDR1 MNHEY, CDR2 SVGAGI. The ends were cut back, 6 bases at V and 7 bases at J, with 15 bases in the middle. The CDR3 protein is CASRAGGGSGYTF. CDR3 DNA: TGTGCCAGCAGGGCGGGGGGCGGATCTGGCTACACCTTC.

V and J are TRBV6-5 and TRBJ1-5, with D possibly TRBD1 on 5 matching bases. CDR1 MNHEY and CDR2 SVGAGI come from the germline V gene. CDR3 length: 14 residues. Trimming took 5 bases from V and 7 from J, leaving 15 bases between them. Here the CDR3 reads CASSPTVLGQPQHF. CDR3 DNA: TGTGCCAGCAGTCCGACAGTTTTGGGGCAGCCCCAGCATTTT.

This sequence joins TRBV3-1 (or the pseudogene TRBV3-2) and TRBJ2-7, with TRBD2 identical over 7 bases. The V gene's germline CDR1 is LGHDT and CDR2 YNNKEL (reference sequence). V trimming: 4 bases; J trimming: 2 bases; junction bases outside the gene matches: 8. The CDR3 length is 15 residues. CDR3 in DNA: TGTGCCAGCAGCCCCGCATGGCTAGCGGCCTACGAGCAGTACTTC. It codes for CASSPAWLAAYEQYF.